This T cell receptor beta chain was sequenced for a study of cytomegalovirus exposure and HLA in healthy donors. With 8 bases clipped from V and 0 bases from J, the junction kept 5 bases outside the gene matches. CDR1 is LGHNA, CDR2 YSLEER, per germline. There are 15 residues in the CDR3. PCR primers comprised 60 Vbeta and 13 Jbeta primers. Assay: immunoSEQ multiplex PCR; the TCRdb copy retains only in-frame clones and omits some. Of 50,000 or so clones in the sample, over 60% were seen once. Study-level results: Most TCRs appeared rarely, but some public TCRs recurred in many donors. Later analysis identified a missense DCLRE1C variant that was linked to TCR beta V- and J-gene trimming. A prior analysis recorded that most TCR beta V segments were productive about 87% or about 30% of the time.

A note on this clone: The antigen is undetermined.

The chain recombines TRBV4-3 with TRBJ2-2; 8 positions agree with TRBD1. Sequenced: PBMCs. The clonotype was recovered from a woman aged 40 to 50 in good health and CMV-seropositive. The CDR3 reads CASARGQANTGELFF. CDR3 coding DNA: TGCGCCAGCGCACGGGGACAGGCGAACACCGGGGAGCTGTTTTTT.